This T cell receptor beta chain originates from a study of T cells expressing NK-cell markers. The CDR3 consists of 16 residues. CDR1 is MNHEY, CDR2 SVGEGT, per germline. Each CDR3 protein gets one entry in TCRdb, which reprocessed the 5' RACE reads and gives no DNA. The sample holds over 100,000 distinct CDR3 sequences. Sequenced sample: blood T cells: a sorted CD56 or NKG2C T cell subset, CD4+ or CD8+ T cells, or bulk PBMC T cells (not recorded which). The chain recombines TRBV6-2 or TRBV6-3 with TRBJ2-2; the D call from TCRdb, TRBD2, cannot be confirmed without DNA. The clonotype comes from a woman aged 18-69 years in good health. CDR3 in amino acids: CASSWVGGLNTGELFF.